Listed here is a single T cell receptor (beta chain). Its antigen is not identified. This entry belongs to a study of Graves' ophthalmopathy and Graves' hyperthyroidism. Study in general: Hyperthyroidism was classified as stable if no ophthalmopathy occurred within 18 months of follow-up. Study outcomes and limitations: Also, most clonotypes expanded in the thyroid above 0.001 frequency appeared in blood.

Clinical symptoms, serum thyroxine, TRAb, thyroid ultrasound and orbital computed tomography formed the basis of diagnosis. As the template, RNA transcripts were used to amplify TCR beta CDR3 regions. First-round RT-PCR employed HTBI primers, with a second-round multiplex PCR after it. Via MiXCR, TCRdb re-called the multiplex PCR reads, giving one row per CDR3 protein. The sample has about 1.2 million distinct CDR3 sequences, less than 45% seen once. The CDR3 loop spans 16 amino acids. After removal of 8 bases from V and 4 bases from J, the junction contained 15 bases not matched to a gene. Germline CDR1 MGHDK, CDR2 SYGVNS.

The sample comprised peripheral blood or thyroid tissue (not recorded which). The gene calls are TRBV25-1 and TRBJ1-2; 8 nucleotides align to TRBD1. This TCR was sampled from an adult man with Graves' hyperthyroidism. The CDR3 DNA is TGTGCCAGCTCCTCGACGCGGCAGGGGGCGACCTATGGCTACACCTTC. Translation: CASSSTRQGATYGYTF.